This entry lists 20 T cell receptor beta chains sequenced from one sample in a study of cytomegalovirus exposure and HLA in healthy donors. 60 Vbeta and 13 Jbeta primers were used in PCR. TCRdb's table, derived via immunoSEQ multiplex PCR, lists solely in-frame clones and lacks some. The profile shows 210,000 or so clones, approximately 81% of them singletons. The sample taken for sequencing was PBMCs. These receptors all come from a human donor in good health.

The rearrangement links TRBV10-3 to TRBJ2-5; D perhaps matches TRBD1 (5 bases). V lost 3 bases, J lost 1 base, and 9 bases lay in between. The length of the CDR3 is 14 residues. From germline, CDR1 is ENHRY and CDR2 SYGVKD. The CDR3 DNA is TGTGCCATCAGTGATTTAAGGGGCCAAGAGACCCAGTACTTC. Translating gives CAISDLRGQETQYF.

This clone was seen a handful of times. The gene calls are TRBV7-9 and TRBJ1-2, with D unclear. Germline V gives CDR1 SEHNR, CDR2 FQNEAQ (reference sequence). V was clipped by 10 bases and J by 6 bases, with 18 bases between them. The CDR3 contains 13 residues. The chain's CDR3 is CAIQLTGVDGYTF. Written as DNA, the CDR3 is TGTGCCATCCAGCTTACGGGTGTAGATGGCTACACCTTC.

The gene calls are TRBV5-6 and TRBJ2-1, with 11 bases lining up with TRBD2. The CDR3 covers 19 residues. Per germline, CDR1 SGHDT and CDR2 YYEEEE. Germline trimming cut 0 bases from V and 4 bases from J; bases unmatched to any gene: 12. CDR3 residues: CASSLEVTSGIADYNEQFF. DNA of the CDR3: TGTGCCAGCAGCTTGGAGGTGACTAGCGGGATAGCGGATTACAATGAGCAGTTCTTC.

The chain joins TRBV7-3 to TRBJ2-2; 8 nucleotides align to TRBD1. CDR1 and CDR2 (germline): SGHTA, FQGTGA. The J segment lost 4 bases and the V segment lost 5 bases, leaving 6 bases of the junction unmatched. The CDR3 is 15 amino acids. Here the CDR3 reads CASSTGQAGTGELFF. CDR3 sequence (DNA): TGTGCCAGCAGCACGGGACAGGCGGGCACCGGGGAGCTGTTTTTT.

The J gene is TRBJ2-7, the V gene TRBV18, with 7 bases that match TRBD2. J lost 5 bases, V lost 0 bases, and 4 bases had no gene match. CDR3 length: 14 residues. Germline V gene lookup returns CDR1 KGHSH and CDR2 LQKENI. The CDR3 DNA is TGTGCCAGCTCACCACCGACACTAGCGAACGAGCAGTACTTC. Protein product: CASSPPTLANEQYF. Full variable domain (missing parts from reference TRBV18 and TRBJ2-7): NAGVMQNPRHLVRRRGQEARLRCSPMKGHSHVYWYRQLPEEGLKFMVYLQKENIIDESGMPKERFSAEFPKEGPSILRIQQVVRGDSAAYFCASSPPTLANEQYFGPGTRLTVT.

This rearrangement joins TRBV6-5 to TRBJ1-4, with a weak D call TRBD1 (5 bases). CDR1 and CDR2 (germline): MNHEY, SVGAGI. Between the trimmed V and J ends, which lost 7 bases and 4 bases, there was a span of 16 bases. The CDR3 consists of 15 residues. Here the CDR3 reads CASKTPGGNNEKLFF. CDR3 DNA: TGTGCCAGCAAGACTCCGGGGGGGAATAATGAAAAACTGTTTTTT.

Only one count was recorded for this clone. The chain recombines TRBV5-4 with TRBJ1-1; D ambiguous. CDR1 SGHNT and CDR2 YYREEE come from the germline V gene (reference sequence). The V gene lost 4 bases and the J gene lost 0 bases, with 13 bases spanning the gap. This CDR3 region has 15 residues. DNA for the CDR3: TGTGCCAGCAGCCGGGGAAGTTTGATGAACACTGAAGCTTTCTTT. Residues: CASSRGSLMNTEAFF.

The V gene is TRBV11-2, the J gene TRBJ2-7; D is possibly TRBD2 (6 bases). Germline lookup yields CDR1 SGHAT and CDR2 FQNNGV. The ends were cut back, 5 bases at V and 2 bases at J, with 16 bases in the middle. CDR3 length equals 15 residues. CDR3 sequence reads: CASSPVSGPAYEQYF. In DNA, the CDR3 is TGTGCCAGCAGCCCGGTTAGCGGCCCTGCCTACGAGCAGTACTTC.

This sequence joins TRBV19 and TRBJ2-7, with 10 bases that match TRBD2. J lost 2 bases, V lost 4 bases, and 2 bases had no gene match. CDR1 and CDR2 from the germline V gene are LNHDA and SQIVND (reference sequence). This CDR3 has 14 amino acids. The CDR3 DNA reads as TGTGCCAGTAGTAAAGCGGGAGGGCCCTACGAGCAGTACTTC. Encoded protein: CASSKAGGPYEQYF. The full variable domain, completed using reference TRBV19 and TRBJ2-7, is DGGITQSPKYLFRKEGQNVTLSCEQNLNHDAMYWYRQDPGQGLRLIYYSQIVNDFQKGDIAEGYSVSREKKESFPLTVTSAQKNPTAFYLCASSKAGGPYEQYFGPGTRLTVT.

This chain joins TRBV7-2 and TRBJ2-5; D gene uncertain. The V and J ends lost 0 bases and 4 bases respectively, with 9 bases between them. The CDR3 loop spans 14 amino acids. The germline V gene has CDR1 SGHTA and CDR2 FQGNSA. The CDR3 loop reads CASSLALGRETQYF. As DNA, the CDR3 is TGTGCCAGCAGCTTAGCGCTGGGCAGAGAGACCCAGTACTTC.

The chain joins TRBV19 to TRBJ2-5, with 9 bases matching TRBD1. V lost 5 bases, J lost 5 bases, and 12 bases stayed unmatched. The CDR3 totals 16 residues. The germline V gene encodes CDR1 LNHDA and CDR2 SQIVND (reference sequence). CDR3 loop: CASSEDRGSIHETQYF. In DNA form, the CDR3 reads TGTGCCAGTAGTGAGGACAGGGGCTCCATCCATGAGACCCAGTACTTC.

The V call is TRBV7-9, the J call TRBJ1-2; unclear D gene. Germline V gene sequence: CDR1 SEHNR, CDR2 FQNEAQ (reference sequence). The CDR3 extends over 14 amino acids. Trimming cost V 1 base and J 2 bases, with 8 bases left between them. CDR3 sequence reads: CASSLGVENYGYTF. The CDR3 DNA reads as TGTGCCAGCAGCTTAGGAGTGGAGAACTATGGCTACACCTTC. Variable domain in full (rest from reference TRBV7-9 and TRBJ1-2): DTGVSQNPRHKITKRGQNVTFRCDPISEHNRLYWYRQTLGQGPEFLTYFQNEAQLEKSRLLSDRFSAERPKGSFSTLEIQRTEQGDSAMYLCASSLGVENYGYTFGSGTRLTVV.

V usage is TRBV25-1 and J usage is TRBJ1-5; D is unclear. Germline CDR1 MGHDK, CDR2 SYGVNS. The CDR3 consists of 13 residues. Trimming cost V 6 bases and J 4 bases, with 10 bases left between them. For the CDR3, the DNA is TGTGCCAGCAGGGCCGACTTGAATCAGCCCCAGCATTTT. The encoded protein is CASRADLNQPQHF.

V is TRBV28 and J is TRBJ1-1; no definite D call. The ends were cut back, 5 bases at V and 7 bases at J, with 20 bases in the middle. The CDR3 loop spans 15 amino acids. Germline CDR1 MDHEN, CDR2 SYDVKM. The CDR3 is CASSPPAGSRNEAFF. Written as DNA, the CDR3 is TGTGCCAGCAGTCCCCCCGCGGGCAGTCGAAATGAAGCTTTCTTT.

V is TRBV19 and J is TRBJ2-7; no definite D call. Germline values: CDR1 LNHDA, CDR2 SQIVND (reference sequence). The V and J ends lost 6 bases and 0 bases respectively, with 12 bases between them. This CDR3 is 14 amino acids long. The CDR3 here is CASSLAVSSYEQYF. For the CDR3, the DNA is TGTGCCAGTAGCCTCGCGGTTAGCTCCTACGAGCAGTACTTC.

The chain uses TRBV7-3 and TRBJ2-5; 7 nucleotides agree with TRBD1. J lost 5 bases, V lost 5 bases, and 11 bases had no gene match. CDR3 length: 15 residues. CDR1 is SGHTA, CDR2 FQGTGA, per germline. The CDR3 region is CASSATPGQRETQYF. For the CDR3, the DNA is TGTGCCAGCAGCGCGACGCCGGGACAGAGGGAGACCCAGTACTTC.

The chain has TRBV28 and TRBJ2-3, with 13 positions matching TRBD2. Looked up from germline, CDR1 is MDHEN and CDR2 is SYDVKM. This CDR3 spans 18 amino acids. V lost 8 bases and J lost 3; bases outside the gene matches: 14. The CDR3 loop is CASSPPGLAGAGTDTQYF. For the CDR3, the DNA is TGTGCCAGCTCCCCCCCAGGACTAGCGGGAGCGGGGACAGATACGCAGTATTTT.

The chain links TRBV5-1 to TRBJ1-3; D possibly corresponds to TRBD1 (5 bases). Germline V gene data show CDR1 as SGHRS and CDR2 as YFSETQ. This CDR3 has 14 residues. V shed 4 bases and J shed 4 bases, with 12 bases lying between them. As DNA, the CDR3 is TGCGCCAGCAGCCGCGACAGAACGGGAAACACCATATATTTT. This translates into CASSRDRTGNTIYF. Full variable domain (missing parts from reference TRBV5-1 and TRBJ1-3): KAGVTQTPRYLIKTRGQQVTLSCSPISGHRSVSWYQQTPGQGLQFLFEYFSETQRNKGNFPGRFSGRQFSNSRSEMNVSTLELGDSALYLCASSRDRTGNTIYFGEGSWLTVV.

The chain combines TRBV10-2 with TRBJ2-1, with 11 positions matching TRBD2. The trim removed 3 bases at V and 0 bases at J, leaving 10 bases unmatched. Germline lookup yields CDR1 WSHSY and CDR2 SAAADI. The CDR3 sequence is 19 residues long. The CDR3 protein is CASSDYPGLAANSYNEQFF. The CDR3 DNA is TGCGCCAGCAGTGATTATCCGGGACTAGCGGCTAACTCCTACAATGAGCAGTTCTTC.

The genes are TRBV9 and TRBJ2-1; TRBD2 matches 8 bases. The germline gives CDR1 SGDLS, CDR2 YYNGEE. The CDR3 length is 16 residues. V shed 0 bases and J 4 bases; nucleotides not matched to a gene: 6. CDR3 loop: CASSVAAAGVYNEQFF. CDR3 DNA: TGTGCCAGCAGCGTAGCTGCAGCGGGAGTATACAATGAGCAGTTCTTC.